The 2 T cell receptor beta chains below all came from one sample that was sequenced in a study of shared clonotypes between healthy human individuals (TCRdb year 2020). Receptors were amplified or captured by the immunoSEQ multiplex PCR assay. The immuneACCESS repertoire file appears here via TCRdb, limited to in-frame rearrangements. These files lack a portion of the clones; in checked studies, under half of the deficit traces to unresolved V genes, and the cause of the others is not known. This sample gives 1,500,000 or so clones in total; over 95% of them show up just once. The ten largest clones add up to roughly 1.2% of the sample. Sequencing input: naive CD4+ T cells sorted from blood. This specimen's cell subset or site label, per the study, means: CD45RA+ positively selected. The receptor source for this set is a man aged 30 to 39 in good health.

The chain couples TRBV6-6 to TRBJ1-1, with 9 bases matching TRBD1. J was trimmed by 1 base and V by 2 bases; bases with no gene match: 5. CDR3 length: 16 amino acids. Germline V gene data show CDR1 as MNHNY and CDR2 as SVGAGI (reference sequence). The CDR3 nucleotides read TGTGCCAGCAGTTACGGGACAGGGAGCGAGAACACTGAAGCTTTCTTT. It yields the protein CASSYGTGSENTEAFF.

This clone showed up just once. The chain joins TRBV7-9 to TRBJ2-3; weak D call: TRBD2 (5 bases). This CDR3 contains 15 residues. Deletions cut 4 bases from V and 8 bases from J, with 19 bases between. The germline V gene has CDR1 SEHNR and CDR2 FQNEAQ (reference sequence). The chain's CDR3 is CASSSATGVGRTQYF. The DNA for the CDR3 is TGTGCCAGCAGCTCCGCCACCGGGGTTGGGCGTACGCAGTATTTT. Full variable domain (outside the CDR3, taken from reference TRBV7-9 and TRBJ2-3): DTGVSQNPRHKITKRGQNVTFRCDPISEHNRLYWYRQTLGQGPEFLTYFQNEAQLEKSRLLSDRFSAERPKGSFSTLEIQRTEQGDSAMYLCASSSATGVGRTQYFGPGTRLTVL.